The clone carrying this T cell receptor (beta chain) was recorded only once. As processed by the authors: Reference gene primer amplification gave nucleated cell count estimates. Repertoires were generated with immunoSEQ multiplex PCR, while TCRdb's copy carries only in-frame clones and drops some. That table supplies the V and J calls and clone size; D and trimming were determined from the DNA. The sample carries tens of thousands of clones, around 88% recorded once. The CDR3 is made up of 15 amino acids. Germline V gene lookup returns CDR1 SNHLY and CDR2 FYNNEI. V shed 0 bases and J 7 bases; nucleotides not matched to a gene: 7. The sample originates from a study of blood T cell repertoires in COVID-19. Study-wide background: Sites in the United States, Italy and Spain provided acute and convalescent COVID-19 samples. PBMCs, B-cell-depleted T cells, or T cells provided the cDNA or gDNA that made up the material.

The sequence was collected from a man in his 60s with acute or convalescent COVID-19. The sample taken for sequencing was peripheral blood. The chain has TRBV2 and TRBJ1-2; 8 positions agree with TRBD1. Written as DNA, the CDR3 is TGTGCCAGCAGTGAAGCACCAGGGGGCGAGCTTGGCTACACCTTC. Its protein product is CASSEAPGGELGYTF.